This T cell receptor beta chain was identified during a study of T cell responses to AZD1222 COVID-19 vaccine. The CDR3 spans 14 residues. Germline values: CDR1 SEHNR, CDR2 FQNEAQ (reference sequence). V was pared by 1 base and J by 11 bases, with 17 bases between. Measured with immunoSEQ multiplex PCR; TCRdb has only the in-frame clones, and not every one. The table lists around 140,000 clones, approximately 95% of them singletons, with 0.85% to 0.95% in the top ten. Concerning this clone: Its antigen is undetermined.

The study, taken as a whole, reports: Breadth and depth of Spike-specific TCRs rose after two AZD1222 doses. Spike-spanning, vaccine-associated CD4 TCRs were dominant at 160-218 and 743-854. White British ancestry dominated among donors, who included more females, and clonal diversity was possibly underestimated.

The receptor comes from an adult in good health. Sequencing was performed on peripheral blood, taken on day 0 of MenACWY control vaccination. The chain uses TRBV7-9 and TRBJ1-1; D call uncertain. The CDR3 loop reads CASSLVLGGAGAFF. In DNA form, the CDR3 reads TGTGCCAGCAGCTTAGTACTTGGCGGCGCTGGGGCTTTCTTT.